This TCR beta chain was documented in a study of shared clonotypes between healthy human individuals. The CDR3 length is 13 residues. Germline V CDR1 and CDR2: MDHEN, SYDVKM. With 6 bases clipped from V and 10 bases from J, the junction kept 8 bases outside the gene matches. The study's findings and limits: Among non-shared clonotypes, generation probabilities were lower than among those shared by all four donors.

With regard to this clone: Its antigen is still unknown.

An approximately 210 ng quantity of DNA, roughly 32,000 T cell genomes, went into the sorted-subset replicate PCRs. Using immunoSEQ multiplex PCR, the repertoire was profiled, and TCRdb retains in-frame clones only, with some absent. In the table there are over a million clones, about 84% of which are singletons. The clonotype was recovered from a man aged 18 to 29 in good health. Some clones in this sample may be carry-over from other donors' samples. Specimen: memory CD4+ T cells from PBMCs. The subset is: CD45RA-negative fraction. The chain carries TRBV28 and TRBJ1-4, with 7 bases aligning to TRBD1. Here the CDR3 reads CASSPGDSAKLFF. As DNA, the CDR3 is TGTGCCAGCAGCCCTGGGGACAGTGCAAAACTGTTTTTT.